Below are 22 T cell receptor beta chains sequenced from a single sample in a study of T cells after yellow fever vaccination. Using its own MiXCR run on the 5' RACE reads, TCRdb lists one record per CDR3 protein. Of some 300,000 distinct CDR3 sequences in the sample, under 9% were seen once. The material was CD4+ T cells sorted from PBMCs, obtained 5 days after the yellow fever booster vaccination. Source of these receptors: a man between 18 and 35 years old who received the YFV17D yellow fever vaccine.

This clonotype was detected ten times or more. The chain joins TRBV12-3 or TRBV12-4 to TRBJ2-3; 7 nucleotides line up with TRBD2. V trimming: 3 bases; J trimming: 0 bases; junction bases outside the gene matches: 3. The CDR3 totals 15 residues. This CDR3 is CASSLGSGSTDTQYF. For the CDR3, the DNA is TGTGCCAGCAGTTTGGGTAGCGGGAGCACAGATACGCAGTATTTT.

The table lists this clonotype with many counts. The gene calls are TRBV9 and TRBJ1-2, with D unresolved. This CDR3 has 12 amino acids. V lost 3 bases, J lost 8 bases, and 11 bases lay in between. Germline loops: CDR1 SGDLS, CDR2 YYNGEE. The CDR3 here is CASSGESWGYTF. The CDR3 bases are TGTGCCAGCAGCGGAGAGTCGTGGGGCTACACCTTC.

This clonotype was seen a handful of times. The chain carries TRBV7-2 and TRBJ2-3, with D tentatively TRBD2 (5 bases). Germline CDR1 SGHTA, CDR2 FQGNSA. CDR3 length: 16 residues. Deletions cut 6 bases from V and 0 bases from J, with 16 bases between. The CDR3, as DNA: TGTGCCAGCAGACGCTCTCCGAGGGCTAGCACAGATACGCAGTATTTT. Protein product: CASRRSPRASTDTQYF.

This clonotype was found a few times. The chain combines TRBV20-1 with TRBJ2-3; 7 nucleotides line up with TRBD2. Germline CDR1 DFQATT, CDR2 SNEGSKA (reference sequence). The CDR3 covers 14 residues. Germline trimming cut 5 bases from V and 4 bases from J; bases unmatched to any gene: 9. CDR3 nucleotides: TGCAGTGCTCCCCCCCCACGGGGGGCAGATACGCAGTATTTT. Amino acids: CSAPPPRGADTQYF.

This rearrangement joins TRBV10-3 to TRBJ1-1; TRBD1 matches 10 bases. With 6 bases clipped from V and 4 bases from J, the junction kept 14 bases outside the gene matches. This CDR3 is built from 17 residues. CDR1 is ENHRY, CDR2 SYGVKD, per germline. In DNA, the CDR3 is TGTGCCATCAGAGGGCCCGGGACAGGGGAGGGAGGCACTGAAGCTTTCTTT. Encoded protein: CAIRGPGTGEGGTEAFF.

The V and J genes are TRBV12-5 and TRBJ2-3; D gene uncertain. This CDR3 spans 14 amino acids. Trimming removed 1 base from V and 0 bases from J, with 5 bases in between. The V gene's germline CDR1 is LGHNT and CDR2 FRNRAP. The CDR3 reads CASGLGSSTDTQYF. The CDR3 DNA reads as TGTGCTAGTGGTTTGGGGTCTAGCACAGATACGCAGTATTTT.

This clonotype was seen a handful of times. The chain couples TRBV5-1 to TRBJ2-4, with D perhaps TRBD2 (6 bases). The V end was cut by 0 bases, the J end by 0 bases, with 10 bases between. The CDR3 is 16 residues long. Germline-derived CDR1 and CDR2 are SGHRS and YFSETQ. CDR3 nucleotides: TGCGCCAGCAGCTTGGCCATGGGACTAGCCAAAAACATTCAGTACTTC. Residues: CASSLAMGLAKNIQYF. The full variable domain, completed using reference TRBV5-1 and TRBJ2-4, is KAGVTQTPRYLIKTRGQQVTLSCSPISGHRSVSWYQQTPGQGLQFLFEYFSETQRNKGNFPGRFSGRQFSNSRSEMNVSTLELGDSALYLCASSLAMGLAKNIQYFGAGTRLSVL.

This clonotype was seen more than once but under ten times. This rearrangement joins TRBV3-1 to TRBJ2-7; no definite D call. The CDR3 runs 14 residues. The V gene's germline CDR1 is LGHDT and CDR2 YNNKEL (reference sequence). The germline V and J ends were trimmed by 5 bases and 3 bases, with 14 bases remaining between them. CDR3 in DNA: TGTGCCAGCAGCTCCCCGGTCACCTACTACGAGCAGTACTTC. It specifies CASSSPVTYYEQYF.

The sample holds a few counts of this clonotype. V usage is TRBV6-5 and J usage is TRBJ2-5, with D unclear. V lost 0 bases to trimming and J lost 0 bases, with 11 bases between them. The CDR3 extends over 16 amino acids. CDR1 is MNHEY, CDR2 SVGAGI, per germline. CDR3 protein: CASSYSITRDQETQYF. Here the CDR3 DNA reads TGTGCCAGCAGTTACTCGATCACCCGGGACCAAGAGACCCAGTACTTC.

A few counts support this clonotype. This chain connects TRBV5-4 to TRBJ1-2, with D possibly TRBD1 on 5 matching bases. The CDR3 has 14 residues. Trimming cost V 4 bases and J 8 bases, with 18 bases left between them. Germline V CDR1 and CDR2: SGHNT, YYREEE (reference sequence). CDR3 in amino acids: CASSVLTGSKGYTF. The CDR3 coding sequence is TGTGCCAGCAGCGTCTTAACAGGATCTAAGGGCTACACCTTC.

This clonotype was seen many times. The genes are TRBV4-3 and TRBJ2-3; 10 bases map to TRBD1. Germline CDR1 reads LGHNA; CDR2 reads YSLEER. V trimming: 3 bases; J trimming: 4 bases; junction bases outside the gene matches: 7. CDR3 length equals 16 residues. This chain's CDR3 is CASSHGQGGAADTQYF. In DNA, the CDR3 is TGCGCCAGCAGCCACGGACAGGGGGGTGCGGCAGATACGCAGTATTTT.

This rearrangement joins TRBV7-2 to TRBJ1-1; possibly TRBD1 for D (5 bases). Germline assignment: CDR1 SGHTA and CDR2 FQGNSA. The CDR3 spans 13 residues. With 10 bases removed from V and 3 bases from J, the gap between germline ends came to 15 bases. The CDR3 loop is CATKTSRDTEAFF. In DNA, the CDR3 is TGTGCCACCAAAACAAGCAGGGACACTGAAGCTTTCTTT.

This chain links TRBV29-1 with TRBJ2-1; either TRBD1 or TRBD2 may supply D (5 bases each). The CDR3 sequence is 14 residues long. From germline, CDR1 is SQVTM and CDR2 ANQGSEA. Deletions cut 1 base from V and 6 bases from J, with 13 bases between. The CDR3 reads CSVEGEARGNEQFF. In DNA form, the CDR3 reads TGCAGCGTTGAAGGGGAAGCGAGGGGCAATGAGCAGTTCTTC.

The J gene is TRBJ2-3, the V gene TRBV3-1, with TRBD2 identical over 11 bases. The CDR3 spans 14 residues. Germline CDR1 and CDR2: LGHDT and YNNKEL (reference sequence). J lost 5 bases, V lost 5 bases, and 3 bases had no gene match. CDR3 DNA: TGTGCCAGCAGCTCTAGCGGGGGGATAGATACGCAGTATTTT. It is translated as CASSSSGGIDTQYF.

The chain has TRBV11-2 and TRBJ2-1, with 8 nucleotides matching TRBD1. The CDR3 contains 16 residues. The V and J ends lost 5 bases and 12 bases, in that order; junction bases with no gene match: 18. Per the germline V gene, CDR1 is SGHAT and CDR2 is FQNNGV. This chain's CDR3 is CASSQNPGTGHGGQFF. The CDR3 bases are TGTGCCAGCAGCCAAAACCCCGGGACAGGACATGGGGGGCAGTTCTTC.

A few counts support this clonotype. V and J are TRBV5-1 and TRBJ2-7, with 8 nucleotides matching TRBD1. Unmatched junction bases numbered 8, after V lost 4 bases and J lost 2 bases. The CDR3 sequence is 15 residues long. Germline V gives CDR1 SGHRS, CDR2 YFSETQ. CDR3 DNA sequence: TGCGCCAGCAGCAGAGGACTGACAGGGGCCTACGAGCAGTACTTC. Residues: CASSRGLTGAYEQYF.

There are many counts of this clonotype. The chain is built from TRBV20-1 and TRBJ2-7; a possible D gene is TRBD2 (5 bases). Germline V CDR1 and CDR2: DFQATT, SNEGSKA (reference sequence). The CDR3 spans 12 residues. The V gene lost 5 bases and the J gene lost 4 bases, with 12 bases spanning the gap. The CDR3 DNA reads TGCAGTGCTTGGACTCGTTCTTACGAGCAGTACTTC. It encodes CSAWTRSYEQYF.

In its sample, this clonotype was seen many times. The chain carries TRBV11-2 and TRBJ2-3, with D maybe TRBD1 (7 bases). Trimming shortened V by 2 bases and J by 6 bases, and 9 bases separated the two germline ends. CDR1 is SGHAT and CDR2 is FQNNGV in the germline V gene. The CDR3 spans 13 residues. The CDR3 sequence is CASSLSGGDTQYF. The CDR3 bases are TGTGCCAGCAGCTTATCAGGGGGGGATACGCAGTATTTT.

In its sample, this clonotype was seen a few times. The genes are TRBV7-2 and TRBJ2-4; 10 nucleotides agree with TRBD2. The germline CDR1 and CDR2 sequences are SGHTA and FQGNSA. This CDR3 has 15 residues. V lost 5 bases and J lost 9; bases outside the gene matches: 10. The CDR3 protein is CASSGQRGGHPIQYF. The CDR3 DNA follows: TGTGCCAGCAGCGGCCAGCGGGGGGGCCACCCCATTCAGTACTTC.

The chain links TRBV6-1 to TRBJ1-4; no clear D. Germline V gene sequence: CDR1 MNHNS, CDR2 SASEGT. The length of the CDR3 is 13 residues. The V gene lost 5 bases and the J gene lost 3 bases, with 7 bases spanning the gap. The CDR3 nucleotides are TGTGCCAGCAGTCGGGCATCTAATGAAAAACTGTTTTTT. Amino acids: CASSRASNEKLFF.

Remarks on this clonotype: The DNA is omitted, as the CDR3 cannot be located on it reliably, and the CDR3 follows TCRdb's listing. The V and J genes are TRBV5-1 and TRBJ2-5. The length of the CDR3 is 15 amino acids, counting both ends. CDR1 and CDR2 from the germline V gene are SGHRS and YFSETQ. CDR3 sequence: CASSFGSGSAETQYF.

This sequence joins TRBV7-2 and TRBJ1-1; D is uncertain. The CDR3 totals 17 residues. V lost 5 bases and J 1 base, leaving 20 bases between the germline ends. Germline-derived CDR1 and CDR2 are SGHTA and FQGNSA. The CDR3 sequence: CASSLVLSVVRNTEAFF. The DNA of the CDR3 is TGTGCCAGCAGCCTCGTCCTATCCGTCGTTAGGAACACTGAAGCTTTCTTT.